Following are 20 T cell receptor beta chains from one sample sequenced in a study of shared clonotypes between healthy human individuals. Clones were read by immunoSEQ multiplex PCR, and TCRdb kept only the in-frame ones, dropping some. The sample includes about 2.1 million clones, around 93% of them seen just once. Naive-designated CD8 cells lacked CD45RO, were positively enriched for CCR7, and omitted terminally differentiated effector memory CD45RA+ cells. Sequencing was performed on naive CD8+ T cells from PBMCs. These TCRs come from a man aged 18 to 29 in good health. Some clones in this sample may be carry-over from other donors' samples.

The chain uses TRBV7-8 and TRBJ2-5, with D perhaps TRBD1 (6 bases). This CDR3 region has 17 residues. The germline V gene has CDR1 SGHVS and CDR2 FQNEAQ. V shed 2 bases and J shed 4 bases, with 20 bases lying between them. The CDR3 sequence: CASSLTQTGPILETQYF. The CDR3 nucleotides read TGTGCCAGCAGCTTAACCCAAACAGGGCCGATCCTAGAGACCCAGTACTTC.

In its sample, this clone was seen once. The chain couples TRBV7-9 to TRBJ2-7, with 8 bases that match TRBD2. V lost 5 bases to trimming and J lost 3 bases; unmatched junction nucleotides: 12. This CDR3 has 16 amino acids. Per the germline V gene, CDR1 is SEHNR and CDR2 is FQNEAQ (reference sequence). The CDR3: CASSLHQREGLYEQYF. In DNA form, the CDR3 reads TGTGCCAGCAGCCTCCACCAACGGGAGGGCCTCTACGAGCAGTACTTC.

The chain joins TRBV11-2 to TRBJ2-4; 10 nucleotides agree with TRBD1. Germline lookup yields CDR1 SGHAT and CDR2 FQNNGV. This CDR3 is 16 amino acids long. V shed 4 bases, J shed 7 bases, and the junction held 10 bases outside the gene matches. The CDR3 DNA follows: TGTGCCAGCAGCTATGACCGACAGGGGGCGACGAACATTCAGTACTTC. Its protein is CASSYDRQGATNIQYF.

The chain uses TRBV19 and TRBJ1-1, with D hard to call. Trimming left V 5 bases short and J 0 bases short, with 7 bases between. The CDR3 is 13 residues long. CDR1 and CDR2 from the germline V gene are LNHDA and SQIVND (reference sequence). In DNA, the CDR3 is TGTGCCAGTAGTGGCACCTTGAACACTGAAGCTTTCTTT. Residues: CASSGTLNTEAFF. The entire variable domain, with the rest obtained from reference TRBV19 and TRBJ1-1, is as follows: DGGITQSPKYLFRKEGQNVTLSCEQNLNHDAMYWYRQDPGQGLRLIYYSQIVNDFQKGDIAEGYSVSREKKESFPLTVTSAQKNPTAFYLCASSGTLNTEAFFGQGTRLTVV.

V and J are TRBV5-6 and TRBJ1-1, with 11 positions matching TRBD1. Trimming at V came to 2 bases and at J to 8 bases, leaving 8 bases not matched to a gene. The CDR3 spans 15 residues. Germline CDR1 is SGHDT and CDR2 is YYEEEE. DNA of the CDR3: TGTGCCAGCAGCTTCGGGACAGGGGGTTTGCGAGAAGCTTTCTTT. It codes for CASSFGTGGLREAFF. The full variable domain, completed using reference TRBV5-6 and TRBJ1-1, is DAGVTQSPTHLIKTRGQQVTLRCSPKSGHDTVSWYQQALGQGPQFIFQYYEEEERQRGNFPDRFSGHQFPNYSSELNVNALLLGDSALYLCASSFGTGGLREAFFGQGTRLTVV.

The genes are TRBV27 and TRBJ1-1, with D uncertain. Germline V CDR1 and CDR2: MNHEY, SMNVEV (reference sequence). The CDR3 totals 14 residues. Trimming pared 2 bases from V and 3 bases from J, leaving 10 bases between. Here the CDR3 DNA reads TGTGCCAGCAGTTTAACACTCCGGGACACTGAAGCTTTCTTT. It specifies CASSLTLRDTEAFF.

This chain connects TRBV30 to TRBJ2-7; possible D gene TRBD2, 5 bases. This CDR3 contains 12 residues. V gave up 4 bases and J gave up 5 bases, with 12 bases separating them. Germline-derived CDR1 and CDR2 are GTSNPN and SVGIG (reference sequence). CDR3 in amino acids: CAWKPSYHEQYF. The DNA of the CDR3 is TGTGCCTGGAAGCCTAGCTACCACGAGCAGTACTTC.

Details on this clone: Other DNA sequences in this specimen translate into the identical CDR3. The gene calls are TRBV4-1 and TRBJ2-7; 7 bases are shared with TRBD2. V was pared by 1 base and J by 0 bases, with 6 bases of the junction left unmatched. CDR3 length: 16 residues. The germline V gene has CDR1 MGHRA and CDR2 YSYEKL. Here the CDR3 DNA reads TGCGCCAGCAGCCAAGGTCCTAGCGGAAGCTCCTACGAGCAGTACTTC. Translating gives CASSQGPSGSSYEQYF.

The chain uses TRBV2 and TRBJ2-7; no clear D gene. V was trimmed by 7 bases and J by 4 bases, leaving 17 bases between them. CDR1 and CDR2 from the germline V gene are SNHLY and FYNNEI. There are 14 residues in the CDR3. The CDR3 region is CASIRAADIYEQYF. For the CDR3, the DNA is TGTGCCAGCATCCGGGCCGCCGACATTTACGAGCAGTACTTC.

This sequence joins TRBV27 and TRBJ1-1; tentatively, D is TRBD1 (5 bases). CDR1 and CDR2 from the germline V gene are MNHEY and SMNVEV (reference sequence). CDR3 length: 14 residues. V was cut by 5 bases and J by 6 bases, with 16 bases left in between. CDR3 DNA: TGTGCCAGCAGTAACCCCTCGGGACGGTCTGAAGCTTTCTTT. This codes for CASSNPSGRSEAFF.

The J gene is TRBJ2-1, the V gene TRBV7-2, with D unresolved. The V gene's germline CDR1 is SGHTA and CDR2 FQGNSA. Trimming removed 8 bases at V and 2 bases at J, with 10 bases between. The CDR3 is made up of 13 amino acids. The chain's CDR3 is CASPDGTYNEQFF. CDR3 nucleotides: TGTGCCAGCCCGGACGGCACCTACAATGAGCAGTTCTTC.

V gene TRBV29-1 combines with J gene TRBJ2-1; 9 nucleotides align to TRBD1. The CDR3 sequence is 14 residues long. Germline V gene data show CDR1 as SQVTM and CDR2 as ANQGSEA. V lost 5 bases to trimming and J lost 1 base; unmatched junction nucleotides: 3. For the CDR3, the DNA is TGCAGCGTTAAAGGACAGGGGTCCTACAATGAGCAGTTCTTC. This translates into CSVKGQGSYNEQFF.

V usage is TRBV29-1 and J usage is TRBJ1-2, with a weak D call TRBD1 (5 bases). Trimming pared 5 bases from V and 1 base from J, leaving 11 bases between. Germline CDR1 is SQVTM and CDR2 is ANQGSEA. The CDR3 spans 13 residues. CDR3 DNA sequence: TGCAGCGTTCTTGGGGGAATTAACTATGGCTACACCTTC. Translation gives CSVLGGINYGYTF.

A single count supports this clone. V is TRBV7-9 and J is TRBJ2-7; 9 nucleotides match TRBD1. With V trimmed by 6 bases and J by 2 bases, 5 bases remained unmatched. Germline-derived CDR1 and CDR2 are SEHNR and FQNEAQ (reference sequence). The CDR3 totals 14 residues. As DNA, the CDR3 is TGTGCCAGCAGAGGGGACAGGGAACCCTACGAGCAGTACTTC. As protein: CASRGDREPYEQYF. Full variable domain (missing parts from reference TRBV7-9 and TRBJ2-7): DTGVSQNPRHKITKRGQNVTFRCDPISEHNRLYWYRQTLGQGPEFLTYFQNEAQLEKSRLLSDRFSAERPKGSFSTLEIQRTEQGDSAMYLCASRGDREPYEQYFGPGTRLTVT.

V and J are TRBV10-3 and TRBJ1-1; unclear D gene. CDR1 and CDR2 from the germline V gene are ENHRY and SYGVKD. Between the trimmed V and J ends, which lost 3 bases and 5 bases, there was a span of 13 bases. This CDR3 comprises 14 residues. The CDR3 nucleotides read TGTGCCATCAGTGAAAGAGGGATGGGGACTGAAGCTTTCTTT. Protein: CAISERGMGTEAFF.

Worth noting for this clone: At the DNA level, this CDR3 is encoded by other sequences in the same sample as well. The V and J genes are TRBV29-1 and TRBJ2-1, with TRBD2 identical over 8 bases. The CDR3 totals 13 residues. Germline CDR1 reads SQVTM; CDR2 reads ANQGSEA. The J segment lost 0 bases and the V segment lost 6 bases, leaving 1 base of the junction unmatched. CDR3 in DNA: TGCAGCGTCGGGACTAGCTCCTACAATGAGCAGTTCTTC. Protein: CSVGTSSYNEQFF.

The V gene is TRBV28, the J gene TRBJ2-7; 11 bases agree with TRBD2. V dropped 2 bases and J dropped 6; count of bases not matched to a gene: 6. Per the germline V gene, CDR1 is MDHEN and CDR2 is SYDVKM. The CDR3 is 15 residues long. CDR3 in amino acids: CASSLTSGSIVEQYF. CDR3 DNA sequence: TGTGCCAGCAGTTTAACTAGCGGGAGTATAGTCGAGCAGTACTTC.

The gene calls are TRBV29-1 and TRBJ2-3; 7 bases are shared with TRBD2. Per germline, CDR1 SQVTM and CDR2 ANQGSEA. The CDR3 is 15 residues long. Trimming removed 3 bases from V and 4 bases from J; junction bases left unmatched: 10. CDR3 DNA sequence: TGCAGCGTTGATGGGGTGCGGGAGCCCCCAGATACGCAGTATTTT. Encoded protein: CSVDGVREPPDTQYF.

This sequence joins TRBV11-2 and TRBJ2-1, with D perhaps being TRBD1 or TRBD2 (5 bases each). The germline V gene encodes CDR1 SGHAT and CDR2 FQNNGV. The CDR3 loop spans 14 amino acids. V dropped 5 bases and J dropped 12 bases, with 20 bases sitting between them. The CDR3 DNA reads as TGTGCCAGCAGCGGGCCGTTCCGGGACCCCTGGCAGTTCTTC. Encoded protein: CASSGPFRDPWQFF.

The J gene is TRBJ1-1, the V gene TRBV5-6, with D unclear. Trimming removed 0 bases from V and 1 base from J, with 7 bases in between. This CDR3 has 14 residues. From germline, CDR1 is SGHDT and CDR2 YYEEEE. CDR3 region: CASSLAIKNTEAFF. In nucleotides, the CDR3 is TGTGCCAGCAGCTTGGCCATTAAGAACACTGAAGCTTTCTTT. The entire variable domain, with the rest obtained from reference TRBV5-6 and TRBJ1-1, is as follows: DAGVTQSPTHLIKTRGQQVTLRCSPKSGHDTVSWYQQALGQGPQFIFQYYEEEERQRGNFPDRFSGHQFPNYSSELNVNALLLGDSALYLCASSLAIKNTEAFFGQGTRLTVV.